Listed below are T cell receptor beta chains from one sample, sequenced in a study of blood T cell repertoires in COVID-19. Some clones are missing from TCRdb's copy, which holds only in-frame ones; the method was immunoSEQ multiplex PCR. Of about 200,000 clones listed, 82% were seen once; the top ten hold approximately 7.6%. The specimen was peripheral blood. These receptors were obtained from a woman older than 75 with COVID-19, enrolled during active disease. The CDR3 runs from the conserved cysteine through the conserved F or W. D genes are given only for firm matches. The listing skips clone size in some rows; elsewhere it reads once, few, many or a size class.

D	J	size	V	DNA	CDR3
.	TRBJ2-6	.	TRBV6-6	TGTGCCAGCAGTTCGGGTGGCTCTGGGGCCAACGTCCTGACTTTC	CASSSGGSGANVLTF
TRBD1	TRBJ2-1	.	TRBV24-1	TGTGCCACCAGTGATTCACGAGGGGGACAGGGAGGGAATGAGCAGTTCTTC	CATSDSRGGQGGNEQFF
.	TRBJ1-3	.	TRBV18	TGTGCCAGCTCACCAAGGCAGGGGAGCGACTCTGGAAACACCATATATTTT	CASSPRQGSDSGNTIYF
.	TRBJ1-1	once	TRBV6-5	TGTGCCAGCAGGGCAGGAATGAACACTGAAGCTTTCTTT	CASRAGMNTEAFF
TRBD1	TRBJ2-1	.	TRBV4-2	TGTGCCAGCAGCCAAGCAGGGGGCGGTGAGCAGTTCTTC	CASSQAGGGEQFF
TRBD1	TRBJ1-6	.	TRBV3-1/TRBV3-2	TGTGCCAGCAGCCTCACAGGGGGCGGGTCACCCCTCCACTTT	CASSLTGGGSPLHF
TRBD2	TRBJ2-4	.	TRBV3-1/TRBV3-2	TGTGCCAGCAGCTCTTTTAGCGGGAGCGCGGCCAAAAACATTCAGTACTTC	CASSSFSGSAAKNIQYF
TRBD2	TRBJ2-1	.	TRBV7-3	TGTGCCAGCAGCCCCACGGGACTAGCGGGGAAGAATGAGCAGTTCTTC	CASSPTGLAGKNEQFF
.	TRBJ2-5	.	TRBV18	TGTGCCAGCTCACCGTCAGCAGGACAAGAGACCCAGTACTTC	CASSPSAGQETQYF
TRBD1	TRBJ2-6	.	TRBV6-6	TGTGCCAGCGCCGTGCAGGGGGCAACCGGGGCCAACGTCCTGACTTTC	CASAVQGATGANVLTF
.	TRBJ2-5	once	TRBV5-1	TGCGCCAGCACCCCTACTTCTCACCAAGAGACCCAGTACTTC	CASTPTSHQETQYF
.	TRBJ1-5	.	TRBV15	TGTGCCACCAGCAGAAGCGGTGGCAATCAGCCCCAGCATTTT	CATSRSGGNQPQHF
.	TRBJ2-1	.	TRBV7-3	TGTGCCAGCAGCTTCTGGAGTACTTCCTACAATGAGCAGTTCTTC	CASSFWSTSYNEQFF
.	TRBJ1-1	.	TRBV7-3	TGTGCCAGCAGCTTAACAGCAGGGACTGAAGCTTTCTTT	CASSLTAGTEAFF
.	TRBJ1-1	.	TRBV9	TGTGCCAGCAGCGTAGGTCAGGGTGGGAACACTGAAGCTTTCTTT	CASSVGQGGNTEAFF
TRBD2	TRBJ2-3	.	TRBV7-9	TGTGCCAGCAGTTGGACTAGCGGGAGGGATACGCAGTATTTT	CASSWTSGRDTQYF
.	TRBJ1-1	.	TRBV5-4	TGTGCCAGCAGCTTGGCAGGGAACACTGAAGCTTTCTTT	CASSLAGNTEAFF
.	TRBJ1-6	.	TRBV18	TGTGCCAGCTCACCACAGGAGGGAGCTTATAATTCACCCCTCCACTTT	CASSPQEGAYNSPLHF
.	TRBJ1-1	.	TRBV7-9	TGTGCCAGCAGCTTAAACCAAGGGGGTGAAGCTTTCTTT	CASSLNQGGEAFF
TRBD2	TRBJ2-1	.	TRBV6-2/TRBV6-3	TGTGCCAGCACCCCTAGCGGGAGCCACAATGAGCAGTTCTTC	CASTPSGSHNEQFF
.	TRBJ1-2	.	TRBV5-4	TGTGCCAGCAGCAACGACATGACAGGCTGGGATTATGGCTACACCTTC	CASSNDMTGWDYGYTF
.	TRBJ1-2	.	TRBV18	TGTGCCAGCTCACCAAAGCGGCCAGGCCCTGATTACACCTTC	CASSPKRPGPDYTF
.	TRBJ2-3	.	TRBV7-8	TGTGCCAGCAGCTTTGGCAGGGTCGCAGATACGCAGTATTTT	CASSFGRVADTQYF
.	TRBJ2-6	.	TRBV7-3	TGTGCCAGCAGCTTATCAGGGAACCCTGGGGCCAACGTCCTGACTTTC	CASSLSGNPGANVLTF
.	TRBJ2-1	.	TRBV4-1	TGCGCCAGCAGCCAAGATTGGGACTTGGCGGCGTACAATGAGCAGTTCTTC	CASSQDWDLAAYNEQFF
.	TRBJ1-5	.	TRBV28	TGTGCCAGCAGTTTAGGCCAGCCCCAGCATTTT	CASSLGQPQHF
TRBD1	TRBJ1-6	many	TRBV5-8	TGTGCCAGCAGCCTCCGGGACAGGAATTCACCCCTCCACTTT	CASSLRDRNSPLHF